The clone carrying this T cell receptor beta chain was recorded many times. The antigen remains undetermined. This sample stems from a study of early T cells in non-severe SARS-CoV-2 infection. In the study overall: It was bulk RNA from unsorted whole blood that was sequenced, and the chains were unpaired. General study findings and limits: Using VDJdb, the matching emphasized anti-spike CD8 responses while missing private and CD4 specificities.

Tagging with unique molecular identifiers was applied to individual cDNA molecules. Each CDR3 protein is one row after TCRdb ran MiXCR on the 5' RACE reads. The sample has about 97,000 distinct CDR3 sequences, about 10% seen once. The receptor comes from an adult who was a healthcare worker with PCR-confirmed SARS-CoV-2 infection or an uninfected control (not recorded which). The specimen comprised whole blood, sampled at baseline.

CDR3: CASSLQDGTGELFF. In DNA form, the CDR3 reads TGTGCCAGCAGCTTGCAGGACGGTACCGGGGAGCTGTTTTTT. The chain links TRBV7-2 to TRBJ2-2; unclear D gene. The germline V gene has CDR1 SGHTA and CDR2 FQGNSA. The CDR3 spans 14 residues. The V gene lost 3 bases and the J gene lost 5 bases, with 10 bases spanning the gap.